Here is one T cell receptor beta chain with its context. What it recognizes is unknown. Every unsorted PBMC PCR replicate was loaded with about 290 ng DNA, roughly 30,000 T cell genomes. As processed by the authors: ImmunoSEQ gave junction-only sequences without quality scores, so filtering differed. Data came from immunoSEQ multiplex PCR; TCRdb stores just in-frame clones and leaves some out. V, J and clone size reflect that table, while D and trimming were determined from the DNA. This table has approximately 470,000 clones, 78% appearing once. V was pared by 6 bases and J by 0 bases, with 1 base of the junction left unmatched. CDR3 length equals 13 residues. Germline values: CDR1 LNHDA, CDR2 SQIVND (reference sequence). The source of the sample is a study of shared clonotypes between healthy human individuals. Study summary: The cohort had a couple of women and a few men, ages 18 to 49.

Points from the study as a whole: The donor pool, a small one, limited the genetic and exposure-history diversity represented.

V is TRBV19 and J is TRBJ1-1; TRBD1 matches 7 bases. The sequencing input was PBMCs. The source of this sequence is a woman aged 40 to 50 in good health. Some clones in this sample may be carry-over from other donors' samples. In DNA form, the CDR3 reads TGTGCCAGTAGGGGACAGCTGAACACTGAAGCTTTCTTT. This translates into CASRGQLNTEAFF.